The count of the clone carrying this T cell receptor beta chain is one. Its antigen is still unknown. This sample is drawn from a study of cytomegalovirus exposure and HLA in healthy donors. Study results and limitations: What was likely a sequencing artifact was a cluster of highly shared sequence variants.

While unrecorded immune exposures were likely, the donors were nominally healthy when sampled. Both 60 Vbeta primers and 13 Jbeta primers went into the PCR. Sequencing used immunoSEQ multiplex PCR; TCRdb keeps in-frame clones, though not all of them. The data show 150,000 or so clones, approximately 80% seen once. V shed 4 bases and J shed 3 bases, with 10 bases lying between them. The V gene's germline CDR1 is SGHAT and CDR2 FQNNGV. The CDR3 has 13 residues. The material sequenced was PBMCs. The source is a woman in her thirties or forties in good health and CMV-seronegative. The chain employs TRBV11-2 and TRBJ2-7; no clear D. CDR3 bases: TGTGCCAGCAGCTGGCGACAAAGCTACGAGCAGTACTTC. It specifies CASSWRQSYEQYF.